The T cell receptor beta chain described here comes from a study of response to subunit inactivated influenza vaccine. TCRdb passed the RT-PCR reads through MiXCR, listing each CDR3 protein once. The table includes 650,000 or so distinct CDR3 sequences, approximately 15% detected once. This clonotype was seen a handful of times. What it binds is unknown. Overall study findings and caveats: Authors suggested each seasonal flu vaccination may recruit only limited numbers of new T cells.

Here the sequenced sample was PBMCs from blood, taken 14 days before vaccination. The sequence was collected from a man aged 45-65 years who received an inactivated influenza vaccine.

The CDR3 DNA is TGTGCCACCAGAGGACAGATGAACACCGGGGAGCTGTTTTTT. Its protein product is CATRGQMNTGELFF. The chain is built from TRBV24-1 and TRBJ2-2; maybe TRBD1 (6 bases). The CDR3 covers 14 residues. Per the germline V gene, CDR1 is KGHDR and CDR2 is SFDVKD. Trimming removed 7 bases at V and 1 base at J, with 9 bases between.